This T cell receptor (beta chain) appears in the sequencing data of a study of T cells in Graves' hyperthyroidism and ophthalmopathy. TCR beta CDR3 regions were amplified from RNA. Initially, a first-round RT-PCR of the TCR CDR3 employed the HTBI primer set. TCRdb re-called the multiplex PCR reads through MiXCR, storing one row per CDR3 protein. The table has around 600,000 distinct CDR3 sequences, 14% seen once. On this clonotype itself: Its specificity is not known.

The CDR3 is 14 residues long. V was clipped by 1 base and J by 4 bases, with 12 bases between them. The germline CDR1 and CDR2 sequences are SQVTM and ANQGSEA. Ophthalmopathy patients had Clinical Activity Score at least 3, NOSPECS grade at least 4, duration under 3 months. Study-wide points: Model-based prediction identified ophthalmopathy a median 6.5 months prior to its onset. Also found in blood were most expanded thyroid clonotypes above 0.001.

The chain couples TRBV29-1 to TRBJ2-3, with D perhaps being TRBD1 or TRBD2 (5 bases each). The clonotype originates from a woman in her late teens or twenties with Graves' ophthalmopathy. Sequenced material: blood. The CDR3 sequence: CSVEGGRVADTQYF. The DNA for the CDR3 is TGCAGCGTTGAAGGGGGACGGGTCGCAGATACGCAGTATTTT.